This T cell receptor beta chain was recovered during a study of blood T cell repertoires in COVID-19. Study-wide context: Sample material is recorded as cDNA or gDNA derived from T cells, B-cell-depleted T cells, or PBMCs.

Germline lookup yields CDR1 LGHNT and CDR2 FRNRAP. The CDR3 is made up of 15 amino acids. V shed 2 bases and J 5 bases; nucleotides not matched to a gene: 3. Original processing methods: Reference gene primer amplification gave nucleated cell count estimates. Profiled with immunoSEQ multiplex PCR; TCRdb holds only in-frame clones, not every one. V and J calls and clone size are as listed in that table; D and trimming were resolved from the DNA. The table records approximately 150,000 clones, around 90% of them present only once. The sequenced material came from peripheral blood. The TCR was taken from a man between 65 and 85 years old with acute or convalescent COVID-19. V is TRBV12-5 and J is TRBJ2-1, with TRBD2 identical over 10 bases. The CDR3 coding sequence is TGTGCTAGTGGTTTGAATAGCGGGGGGAACAATGAGCAGTTCTTC. It encodes CASGLNSGGNNEQFF.